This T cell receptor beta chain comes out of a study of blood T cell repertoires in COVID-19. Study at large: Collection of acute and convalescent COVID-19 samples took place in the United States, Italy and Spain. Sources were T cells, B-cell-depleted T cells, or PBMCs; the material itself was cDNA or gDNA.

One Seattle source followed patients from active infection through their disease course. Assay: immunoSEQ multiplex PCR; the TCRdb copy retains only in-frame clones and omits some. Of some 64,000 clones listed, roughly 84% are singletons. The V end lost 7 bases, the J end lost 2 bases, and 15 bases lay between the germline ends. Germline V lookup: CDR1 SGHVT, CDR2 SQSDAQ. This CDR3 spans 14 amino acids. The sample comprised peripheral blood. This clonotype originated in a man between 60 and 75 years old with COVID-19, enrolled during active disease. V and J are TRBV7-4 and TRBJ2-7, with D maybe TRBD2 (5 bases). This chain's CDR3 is CASTNGRLTYEQYF. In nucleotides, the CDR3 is TGTGCCAGCACCAATGGGAGACTCACCTACGAGCAGTACTTC.